What follows are 9 T cell receptor beta chains derived from one specimen sequenced in a study of cytomegalovirus exposure and HLA in healthy donors. The PCR employed 60 Vbeta primers together with 13 Jbeta primers. Sequenced by immunoSEQ multiplex PCR; TCRdb stores in-frame clones only, minus some. This sample yields tens of thousands of clones, of which 60% to 80% are seen a single time; 3.7% belongs to the top ten. Material: PBMCs. All receptors come from a man in his thirties or forties in good health and CMV-seronegative.

This sequence joins TRBV6-1 and TRBJ1-2, with no clear D. This CDR3 spans 13 amino acids. Trimming took 3 bases from V and 3 from J, leaving 8 bases between them. Germline loops: CDR1 MNHNS, CDR2 SASEGT. Here the CDR3 DNA reads TGTGCCAGCAGTGACTACGATTACTATGGCTACACCTTC. Residues: CASSDYDYYGYTF.

This sequence joins TRBV19 and TRBJ2-3; 13 nucleotides align to TRBD2. Trimming at V came to 5 bases and at J to 3 bases, leaving 11 bases not matched to a gene. The CDR3 contains 18 residues. From germline, CDR1 is LNHDA and CDR2 SQIVND (reference sequence). CDR3 sequence: CASSLGLAGLIGTDTQYF. The CDR3 region has the DNA TGTGCCAGTAGTTTGGGACTAGCGGGATTAATAGGTACAGATACGCAGTATTTT.

In this sample, this clone turned up once. V gene TRBV2 combines with J gene TRBJ1-2, with D possibly TRBD1 on 6 matching bases. This CDR3 has 13 amino acids. The V end was cut by 8 bases, the J end by 5 bases, with 15 bases between. Looked up from germline, CDR1 is SNHLY and CDR2 is FYNNEI. CDR3 sequence: CASFKETGYGYTF. The CDR3 DNA follows: TGTGCCAGCTTTAAGGAAACAGGGTATGGCTACACCTTC. Based on the CDR3 plus reference TRBV2 and TRBJ1-2, the full variable domain is EPEVTQTPSHQVTQMGQEVILRCVPISNHLYFYWYRQILGQKVEFLVSFYNNEISEKSEIFDDQFSVERPDGSNFTLKIRSTKLEDSAMYFCASFKETGYGYTFGSGTRLTVV.

V usage is TRBV20-1 and J usage is TRBJ1-1; D not certain. The germline V and J ends were trimmed by 3 bases and 7 bases, with 9 bases remaining between them. Germline V lookup: CDR1 DFQATT, CDR2 SNEGSKA (reference sequence). The CDR3 runs to 11 residues. The CDR3 here is CSASSGVEAFF. The CDR3 DNA reads TGCAGTGCTAGTTCCGGGGTTGAAGCTTTCTTT.

CDR3 sequence reads: CASRTGQGLYGYTF. CDR3 DNA sequence: TGTGCCAGCAGGACGGGACAGGGCCTCTATGGCTACACCTTC. The chain links TRBV6-5 to TRBJ1-2; TRBD1 aligns across 9 bases. J gave up 4 bases and V 6 bases, and 6 bases lay outside the gene matches. Germline values: CDR1 MNHEY, CDR2 SVGAGI. The CDR3 sequence is 14 residues long.

The CDR3 DNA reads as TGTGCCAGCAGCTTAGCGCCCGGGGTCTCTTCTAATTCACCCCTCCACTTT. It codes for CASSLAPGVSSNSPLHF. The chain is built from TRBV7-2 and TRBJ1-6; D remains ambiguous. Germline values: CDR1 SGHTA, CDR2 FQGNSA. The CDR3 runs 17 residues. Trimming shortened V by 0 bases and J by 6 bases, and 15 bases separated the two germline ends.

The V and J genes are TRBV23-1 and TRBJ1-1; 10 bases are shared with TRBD1. TRBV23-1 is reported as an ORF; its role is uncertain. The CDR3 has 18 residues. The V and J ends lost 9 bases and 0 bases, in that order; junction bases with no gene match: 16. CDR3 sequence: CARGEAGTGEWMNTEAFF. The CDR3 nucleotides read TGCGCCAGGGGGGAAGCGGGGACAGGGGAATGGATGAACACTGAAGCTTTCTTT.

V is TRBV11-2 and J is TRBJ2-3, with D perhaps matching TRBD1 (6 bases). Germline lookup yields CDR1 SGHAT and CDR2 FQNNGV. The V gene lost 6 bases and the J gene lost 2 bases, with 18 bases spanning the gap. CDR3 length: 16 residues. Here the CDR3 reads CASRQSGGTLTDTQYF. The DNA for the CDR3 is TGTGCCAGCAGACAAAGTGGGGGCACCCTCACAGATACGCAGTATTTT.

This chain links TRBV11-2 with TRBJ2-1; TRBD2 matches 12 bases. The length of the CDR3 is 16 residues. CDR1 and CDR2 (germline): SGHAT, FQNNGV. Trimming cost V 1 base and J 9 bases; bases outside gene matches: 7. The CDR3 protein is CASSLGTSGNFGEQFF. Written as DNA, the CDR3 is TGTGCCAGCAGCTTAGGGACTAGCGGGAATTTTGGTGAGCAGTTCTTC. The variable domain in full, with the rest retrieved from reference TRBV11-2 and TRBJ2-1, is EAGVAQSPRYKIIEKRQSVAFWCNPISGHATLYWYQQILGQGPKLLIQFQNNGVVDDSQLPKDRFSAERLKGVDSTLKIQPAKLEDSAVYLCASSLGTSGNFGEQFFGPGTRLTVL.